The entry below describes one TCR beta chain. Its antigen remains unidentified. The sample holds no much larger clone one base away, and base qualities are not on file. The CDR3, from cysteine to phenylalanine, totals 17 residues. CDR3 DNA is the only sequence kept; it has 51 bases, read in frame from the first base. Cut back by 8 bases and 8 bases, the V and J ends lie 28 bases apart. The germline V gene supplies CDR1 SGHTA and CDR2 FQGNSA. The cohort consisted of 600 to 700 healthy bone marrow donors. Cohort members were all nominally healthy when sampled, although unrecorded immune exposures were likely present. The donor tested CMV seronegative and was one of the 352 seronegative cohort members. A peripheral blood sample was collected from each donor, and TCR beta sequencing was performed on peripheral blood mononuclear cells. The Qiagen DNeasy Blood Extraction Kit was used to extract genomic DNA from the blood cell samples.

Receptor amplification or capture employed the immunoSEQ multiplex PCR assay. For the multiplex PCR, a mixture combining 60 forward primers for TCR Vbeta segments and 13 reverse primers for TCR Jbeta segments was used. The CDR3 region of rearranged TCR beta genes was amplified from genomic DNA by a multiplex PCR assay. The amplified TCR beta libraries were sequenced on the Illumina HiSeq System as 87-base-pair reads. The study's processing was this. In a later analysis, 77 million or so unique TCR beta chains were counted across the 666 repertoires, and about 9.9 million of these chains were shared by at least two donors. To remove PCR and sequencing errors, raw reads were error-corrected and collapsed into unique sequences using a nearest-neighbor algorithm that merged closely related sequences. CDR3 sequences were aligned to IMGT reference sequences to assign V, D and J gene segments. For a sequence to be retained, a match of at least six nucleotides to both a V gene segment and a J gene segment was required. A rearrangement counted as productive if the CDR3 had no stop codons and remained in frame with V and J, and every other rearrangement counted as non-productive. CDR3 was defined according to IMGT convention as the region running from the second conserved V-encoded cysteine to the conserved J-encoded phenylalanine. In an earlier analysis of around 540 of the donors, sequences lacking an unambiguous match to a single V gene segment were excluded. An earlier analysis of almost 600 of the donors classified V segments as functional when productive rearrangements were above 56.7% and as segregating when the standard deviation between donors was above 5%. A statistical classification framework was built to diagnose cytomegalovirus status from the catalog of TCR beta chain sequences. V and J gene assignment, in a later analysis, came from comparing TCR nucleotide sequences with IMGT/GENE-DB human TR gene sequences. A later analysis assigned CDR3 sequences and most-parsimonious VDJ recombination scenarios with the TCRdist pipeline. A later analysis defined each TCR beta chain by its CDR3 amino acid sequence plus V-gene family, and excluded reads lacking a unique V-gene family. As a way to deal with suspected cross-contamination and a sequencing artifact, a later analysis dropped 640 or so nucleotide sequences that were highly shared and had low generation probability. In a later analysis, a clonal expansion index for each public chain was calculated from normalized within-repertoire ranks of inferred template counts. In a later analysis, generation probabilities were computed with a VDJ recombination model fitted to out-of-frame rearrangements, and the resulting probabilities were checked against IGoR. In a later analysis, hypergeometric tests were used to score TCR-TCR, TCR-HLA and TCR-CMV co-occurrence, with a repertoire-size bias correction applied to TCR pairs. In a later analysis, false discovery rates were estimated by permuting HLA or CMV assignments 20 times. In a later analysis, co-occurring TCRs were grouped using DBSCAN, and TCRdist sequence similarity was added for clustering within HLA-allele-positive subsets. For co-occurrence clustering, repertoires with fewer than 30,000 or more than 120,000 public chains were excluded, along with roughly 5 repertoires with anomalous nucleotide sharing. TCRdb carries this immuneACCESS record with in-frame sequences only. Its versions omit some clonotypes, under half of them owing to an unresolved V gene in the studies checked, with the rest unexplained. V, J and clone size are taken as reported in that table, and D and trimming were inferred from the DNA itself. This sample gives roughly 190,000 clones in total; about nine tenths of them show up just once. Clones ranked in the top ten supply 1% to 1.5% of the sample.

The sample belongs to a study of cytomegalovirus exposure and HLA in healthy donors (dated by TCRdb to 2015 to 2018). For the wider study: An earlier analysis of a few hundred of the donors reported about 300 Gb of sequence data and some 110 million unique TCR beta sequences obtained from 150 million to 200 million T cells. In the later analysis, no new phenotypic data were used to find candidate immune exposures; instead, reliance was placed on TCR beta sequences and their occurrence across donors. Of the 350 to 400 genotyped donors, over 70% fell in the genetic ancestry cluster associated with self-reported Caucasian donors. The study profiled the T cell repertoires of under 700 subjects by immunosequencing and related them to cytomegalovirus serostatus. Across 300 to 500 genotyped donors of the cohort, an average of approximately 240,000 unique TCR beta nucleotide sequences per donor were sequenced, and around 20% of those sequences were non-productive. Along with the approximately 620-subject first cohort, a separate validation cohort of some 130 different subjects was used. Both class I and class II loci were covered by HLA typing, at four-digit resolution. In a later analysis, previously published TCR beta repertoires from 550 to 700 donors were re-analyzed and high-resolution HLA genotyping was added so that TCR occurrence patterns could be studied. Roughly 300 gigabases of sequencing data and 80 million or so unique TCR sequences were included in an early release covering around 650 HLA-typed donors. All discovery cohort repertoires had been generated using a single sequencing platform. Roughly 5 DR-DQ haplotypes were handled as single units for association and clustering because linkage in the cohort was strong. To predict cytomegalovirus infection status, the study brought together high-throughput TCR immunosequencing, statistical association of individual TCRs with disease status, and machine learning. Typing coverage varied by locus: roughly 620-640 donors for A, B, C, DRB1 and DQB1; 500 to 550 for DQA1; around 610 for DPA1; around 450 for DPB1. Donor age, sex, ethnicity and CMV serostatus were compiled alongside the repertoire data. The study aimed to test whether cataloging public T cell receptors could reveal signatures of past pathogen exposure. In a later genetic analysis, genome-wide SNP genotypes for about 55% of the 666 donors were used, and that subset was treated as a discovery cohort. An earlier analysis of nearly 600 of the donors applied high-throughput TCR beta sequencing to assess whether each TCR beta V gene segment acted as functional or pseudogenic.

What the study reported, not specific to this receptor: The study gave a list of some 150 TCR beta chains associated with cytomegalovirus. In a later analysis, several top co-occurrence clusters were reported to appear linked to parvovirus B19, influenza, CMV and Epstein-Barr virus. For the cohort, immune exposure information was limited to CMV serostatus. In a later analysis, most CMV-associated TCR beta chains were found to appear HLA-restricted, with HLA associations seemingly driven largely by CMV exposure. Because counts were too low, 15 to 20 rarely observed V segments, including chromosome 9 orphons, were excluded from the earlier analysis of around 590 of the donors. Because HLA typing was missing for some donors at each locus, association tests included only the typed subset. A further reported finding was that TCR beta sequences accurately predicted the HLA-A and HLA-B alleles for most subjects in the first cohort. Correlated functional status among segregating V segments might reflect linkage disequilibrium, but an unknown experimental factor could not be ruled out. The authors suggested that the approach could potentially be extended to other disease states and immunological phenotypes. Across donors, most TCR sequences were observed very rarely, whereas some public TCRs were present in many individuals. A group of highly shared sequence variants was considered likely to be a technical artifact of the sequencing pipeline. The classifier was reported to diagnose cytomegalovirus status with high specificity and sensitivity in both the original and validation cohorts. In an earlier analysis of several hundred of the donors, most TCR beta V segments were observed in productive rearrangements about 90% or about 30% of the time, broadly matching IMGT annotations. Compared with the roughly 670-donor mean, donors in an Asian-associated ancestry cluster had fewer N-insertions in productive TCRs, according to a later genetic analysis. When HLA alleles, especially DR and DQ, strongly co-occurred, attributing TCR associations to individual alleles was difficult. Specific HLA alleles were associated with about 17,000 TCR beta sequences at a false discovery rate of 0.05 in a later analysis. Only TCR beta chains were sequenced in this cohort, and the absence of alpha or paired-chain data limited detectable features. Roughly uniform sequencing depth across donors was assumed in presence/absence analyses, although this assumption may not hold. Compared with equally common non-associated chains, HLA-associated TCR beta chains in a later analysis were more clonally expanded and had lower generation probabilities. Some IMGT-functional V segments, including TRBV6-2 and TRBV6-3, could not be distinguished by the 87-base-pair reads and were therefore excluded. Three of the identified cytomegalovirus-associated TCR beta chains were confirmed in vitro to be specific for cytomegalovirus antigens. A later analysis found that TCR association rates varied across HLA loci, with DRB1 alleles showing the most associated TCRs and HLA-C alleles the fewest. A later genetic analysis associated a missense DCLRE1C variant with V-gene and J-gene trimming of TCR beta chains, and an independent cohort replicated the association.

This sequence originates from a man aged 25 to 40 in good health and CMV-seronegative. Sequences were obtained from PBMCs. The V and J genes are TRBV7-2 and TRBJ2-1; TRBD2 is possibly the D segment (6 matching bases). CDR3 reads: CASGRLASILLGDEQFF. Read as DNA, the sequence is TGTGCCAGCGGGAGGTTGGCTAGTATTTTGTTAGGGGATGAGCAGTTCTTC.